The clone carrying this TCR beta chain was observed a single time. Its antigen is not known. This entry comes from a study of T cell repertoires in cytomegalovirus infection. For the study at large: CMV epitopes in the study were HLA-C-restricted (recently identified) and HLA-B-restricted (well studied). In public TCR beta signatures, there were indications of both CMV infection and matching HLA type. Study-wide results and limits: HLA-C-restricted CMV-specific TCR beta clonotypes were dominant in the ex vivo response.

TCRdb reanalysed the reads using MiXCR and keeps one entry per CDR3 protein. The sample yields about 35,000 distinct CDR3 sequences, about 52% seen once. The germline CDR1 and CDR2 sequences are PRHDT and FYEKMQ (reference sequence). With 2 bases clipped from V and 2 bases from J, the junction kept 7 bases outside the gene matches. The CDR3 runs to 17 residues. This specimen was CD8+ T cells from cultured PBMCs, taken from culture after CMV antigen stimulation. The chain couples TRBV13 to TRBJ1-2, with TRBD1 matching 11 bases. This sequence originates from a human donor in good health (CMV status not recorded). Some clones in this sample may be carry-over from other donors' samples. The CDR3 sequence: CASSLWGQGGRNYGYTF. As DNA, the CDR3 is TGTGCCAGCAGCTTATGGGGACAGGGGGGCCGGAACTATGGCTACACCTTC. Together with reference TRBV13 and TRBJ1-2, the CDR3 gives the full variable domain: AAGVIQSPRHLIKEKRETATLKCYPIPRHDTVYWYQQGPGQDPQFLISFYEKMQSDKGSIPDRFSAQQFSDYHSELNMSSLELGDSALYFCASSLWGQGGRNYGYTFGSGTRLTVV.